This T cell receptor (beta chain) was sequenced during a study of T cell responses to AZD1222 COVID-19 vaccine. Overall study findings and caveats: Donors in the cohort were predominantly white British and more often female, and clonal diversity was possibly underestimated.

The CDR3 has 12 residues. The V gene's germline CDR1 is LGHNT and CDR2 FRNRAP. The V end was cut by 6 bases, the J end by 8 bases, with 11 bases between. The table came from immunoSEQ multiplex PCR; TCRdb's copy has only in-frame clones and leaves some out. Of 110,000 or so clones in the sample, 70% to 90% were seen once. On this clone itself: What it binds is not known.

This material consisted of peripheral blood, taken 28 days after the second AZD1222 dose. This TCR was sampled from an adult who received the AZD1222 COVID-19 vaccine. This sequence joins TRBV12-5 and TRBJ2-1; D possibly corresponds to TRBD1 (5 bases). CDR3 nucleotide sequence: TGTGCTAGTGGAGGGGTACTCCATGAGCAGTTCTTC. It is translated as CASGGVLHEQFF.